This is a list of T cell receptor beta chains from one sample in a study of blood T cell repertoires in COVID-19. Sequenced by immunoSEQ multiplex PCR; TCRdb stores in-frame clones only, minus some. The sample carries more than 100,000 clones, about 86% recorded once. Sequenced material: PBMCs or T cells enriched from blood (not recorded which). The receptors derive from a man aged 35 to 55 with acute COVID-19. Both conserved end residues are trimmed from each CDR3. The listing skips clone size in some rows; elsewhere it reads once, few, many or a size class.

clone_size j_call v_call cdr3_aa
. TRBJ1-2 TRBV7-9 ASSLGGGTALNYGYT
. TRBJ2-3 TRBV29-1 SVNRADTQY
. TRBJ2-7 TRBV19 ASSIDRQGPYEQY
. TRBJ2-3 TRBV5-4 ASSPQTGGRTDTQY
. TRBJ1-1 TRBV3-1/TRBV3-2 ASSQAQLPGALNTEAF
once TRBJ1-1 TRBV19 ASSRVMDRMNTEAF
few TRBJ1-2 TRBV6-5 ASSYVGRGNYGYT
. TRBJ1-3 TRBV19 ASSDGYSGNTIY
. TRBJ1-6 TRBV3-1/TRBV3-2 ASGYGSSYNSPLH
. TRBJ2-1 TRBV7-2 ASSFTGEQF
. TRBJ1-1 TRBV14 ATGQASNTEAF
. TRBJ1-3 TRBV15 ATSRVREENTIY
. TRBJ1-1 TRBV30 AWTGDLAEAF
. TRBJ2-2 TRBV11-1 ASSLGGTNTGELF
. TRBJ2-3 TRBV6-5 ASTSLDTQY
. TRBJ1-2 TRBV28 ASTLGGELGYT
. TRBJ2-7 TRBV27 ASSTERAAYEQY
. TRBJ1-2 TRBV27 ASSPWTGPYGYT
. TRBJ2-1 TRBV6-6 ASRGPGLAGADEQF
. TRBJ2-5 TRBV7-8 ASSLISRGIPETQY